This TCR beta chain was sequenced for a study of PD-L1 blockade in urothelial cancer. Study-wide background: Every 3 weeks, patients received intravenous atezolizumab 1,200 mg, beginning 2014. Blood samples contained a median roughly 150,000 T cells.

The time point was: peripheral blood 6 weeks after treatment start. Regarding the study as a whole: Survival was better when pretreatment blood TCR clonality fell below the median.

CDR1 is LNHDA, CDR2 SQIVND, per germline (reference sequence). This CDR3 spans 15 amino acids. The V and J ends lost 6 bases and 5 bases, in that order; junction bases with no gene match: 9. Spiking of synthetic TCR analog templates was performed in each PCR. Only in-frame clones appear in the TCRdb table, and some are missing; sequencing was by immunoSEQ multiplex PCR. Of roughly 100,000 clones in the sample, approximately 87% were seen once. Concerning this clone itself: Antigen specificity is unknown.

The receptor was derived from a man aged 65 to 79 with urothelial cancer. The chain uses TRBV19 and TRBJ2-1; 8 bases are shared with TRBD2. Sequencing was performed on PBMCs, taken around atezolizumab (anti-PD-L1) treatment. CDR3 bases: TGTGCCAGTAGAACCCGGGGGGGCCGGGACAATGAGCAGTTCTTC. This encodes CASRTRGGRDNEQFF.